One and the same sample provided the 24 T cell receptor beta chains below, sequenced in a study of long-term antiretroviral therapy in people with HIV. Survey level was the resolution at which the v3.0 immunoSEQ assay ran. Assay: immunoSEQ multiplex PCR; the TCRdb copy retains only in-frame clones and omits some. The sample holds about 15,000 clones, roughly 80% seen once. The source material was unsorted PBMCs, sampled roughly 1.3 years before starting antiretroviral therapy. Receptors originate from a man under 40 with HIV.

The CDR3 reads CASSLGGGLRYYEQYF. The CDR3 nucleotides read TGTGCCAGCAGTCTGGGAGGTGGACTTAGATATTACGAGCAGTACTTC. This chain joins TRBV28 and TRBJ2-7; tentatively, D is TRBD2 (6 bases). Germline loops: CDR1 MDHEN, CDR2 SYDVKM. The ends were cut back, 5 bases at V and 4 bases at J, with 21 bases in the middle. The CDR3 sequence is 16 residues long.

This chain connects TRBV9 to TRBJ2-1, with 7 bases fitting TRBD2. The germline CDR1 and CDR2 sequences are SGDLS and YYNGEE. Germline trimming cut 0 bases from V and 2 bases from J; bases unmatched to any gene: 2. The CDR3 has 15 residues. CDR3 bases: TGTGCCAGCAGCGTAGGGAGCGGGGCCTACAATGAGCAGTTCTTC. This translates into CASSVGSGAYNEQFF.

The chain uses TRBV7-9 and TRBJ2-7; no reliable D call. V dropped 3 bases and J dropped 7 bases, with 16 bases sitting between them. The germline V gene encodes CDR1 SEHNR and CDR2 FQNEAQ (reference sequence). There are 14 residues in the CDR3. The CDR3 DNA reads TGTGCCAGCAGCTTCTCTCAGTCAGCTGGGGAGCAGTACTTC. This gives the protein CASSFSQSAGEQYF. The full variable domain, with the rest looked up from reference TRBV7-9 and TRBJ2-7, is DTGVSQNPRHKITKRGQNVTFRCDPISEHNRLYWYRQTLGQGPEFLTYFQNEAQLEKSRLLSDRFSAERPKGSFSTLEIQRTEQGDSAMYLCASSFSQSAGEQYFGPGTRLTVT.

The chain is built from TRBV16 and TRBJ1-1, with TRBD1 matching over 9 bases. Per the germline V gene, CDR1 is KGHSY and CDR2 is FQNENV. This CDR3 spans 16 amino acids. J lost 4 bases, V lost 4 bases, and 10 bases had no gene match. The CDR3 sequence: CASSRDDRGASTEAFF. CDR3 DNA sequence: TGTGCCAGCAGCCGCGACGACAGGGGGGCTTCCACTGAAGCTTTCTTT.

The chain is built from TRBV28 and TRBJ1-1; D might be TRBD1 (5 bases). The germline CDR1 and CDR2 sequences are MDHEN and SYDVKM. Trimming pared 3 bases from V and 0 bases from J, leaving 5 bases between. The CDR3 is 13 amino acids. The CDR3 DNA reads as TGTGCCAGCAGTTTCAGGGTGAACACTGAAGCTTTCTTT. Translated: CASSFRVNTEAFF.

The genes are TRBV9 and TRBJ2-7; 10 bases align to TRBD1. Germline-derived CDR1 and CDR2 are SGDLS and YYNGEE. The CDR3 runs to 17 residues. J was trimmed by 4 bases and V by 4 bases; bases with no gene match: 14. The CDR3 here is CASSPKAGTGDIYEQYF. CDR3 nucleotide sequence: TGTGCCAGCAGCCCGAAGGCCGGGACAGGGGACATTTACGAGCAGTACTTC.

The chain employs TRBV19 and TRBJ1-5; TRBD1 matches 7 bases. The CDR3 consists of 14 residues. The germline V gene encodes CDR1 LNHDA and CDR2 SQIVND (reference sequence). The trim removed 3 bases at V and 10 bases at J, leaving 9 bases unmatched. CDR3 DNA sequence: TGTGCCAGTAGTATCCAGACAGGGCATTATCCCCAGCATTTT. Translation: CASSIQTGHYPQHF.

The chain is built from TRBV7-6 and TRBJ2-7; 9 bases map to TRBD1. Trimming removed 5 bases from V and 5 bases from J; junction bases left unmatched: 7. The germline CDR1 and CDR2 sequences are SGHVS and FNYEAQ. The CDR3 consists of 14 residues. This CDR3 reads CASSTTGGRDEQYF. The CDR3 nucleotides are TGTGCCAGCAGCACCACAGGGGGCAGGGACGAGCAGTACTTC. Using reference TRBV7-6 and TRBJ2-7 for the parts outside the CDR3, the full variable domain is GAGVSQSPRYKVTKRGQDVALRCDPISGHVSLYWYRQALGQGPEFLTYFNYEAQQDKSGLPNDRFSAERPEGSISTLTIQRTEQRDSAMYRCASSTTGGRDEQYFGPGTRLTVT.

This clone showed up just once. The V and J genes are TRBV5-1 and TRBJ1-2, with TRBD1 matching over 7 bases. CDR1 and CDR2 (germline): SGHRS, YFSETQ. V lost 5 bases, J lost 5 bases, and 12 bases stayed unmatched. The CDR3 has 15 residues. DNA of the CDR3: TGCGCCAGCAGAAGCCAGACAGGGCGACAGTATGGCTACACCTTC. Protein sequence: CASRSQTGRQYGYTF.

V is TRBV30 and J is TRBJ2-3; D is ambiguous. The CDR3 is 15 amino acids. The germline gives CDR1 GTSNPN, CDR2 SVGIG (reference sequence). V was pared by 0 bases and J by 2 bases, with 12 bases between. CDR3 nucleotides: TGTGCCTGGAGTGTAGGGTCCAGCCCCACAGATACGCAGTATTTT. The encoded protein is CAWSVGSSPTDTQYF.

This sequence joins TRBV9 and TRBJ2-7; 8 nucleotides line up with TRBD1. The V gene end was trimmed by 6 bases and the J gene end by 2 bases; junction bases not matched to a gene: 7. This CDR3 is 14 amino acids long. The germline gives CDR1 SGDLS, CDR2 YYNGEE. This chain's CDR3 is CASTAGTGAYEQYF. The DNA of the CDR3 is TGTGCCAGCACCGCCGGGACAGGAGCCTACGAGCAGTACTTC.

The chain is built from TRBV6-1 and TRBJ1-6; D is unresolved. Trimming left V 6 bases short and J 8 bases short, with 5 bases between. CDR1 MNHNS and CDR2 SASEGT come from the germline V gene. CDR3 length: 11 residues. The CDR3 DNA reads as TGTGCCAGCAGGGACGATTCACCCCTCCACTTT. This sequence encodes CASRDDSPLHF.

This clone appeared a few times. The chain combines TRBV7-8 with TRBJ2-1; D might be TRBD2 (6 bases). V lost 5 bases, J lost 0 bases, and 11 bases lay in between. The length of the CDR3 is 15 residues. Germline V gene lookup returns CDR1 SGHVS and CDR2 FQNEAQ. As DNA, the CDR3 is TGTGCCAGCAGCCTTAGCGGTAACTCCTACAATGAGCAGTTCTTC. This translates into CASSLSGNSYNEQFF. Together with reference TRBV7-8 and TRBJ2-1, the CDR3 gives the full variable domain: GAGVSQSPRYKVAKRGQDVALRCDPISGHVSLFWYQQALGQGPEFLTYFQNEAQLDKSGLPSDRFFAERPEGSVSTLKIQRTQQEDSAVYLCASSLSGNSYNEQFFGPGTRLTVL.

Of note for this clone: Relative to the germline gene, one junction end is altered; a read error may explain this. The chain employs TRBV19 and TRBJ2-1, with a weak D call TRBD2 (6 bases). From germline, CDR1 is LNHDA and CDR2 SQIVND (reference sequence). The CDR3 spans 11 residues. This CDR3 reads CASSSRDSMVF. The CDR3 nucleotides read TGTGCCAGTAGTAGTCGGGACTCAATGGTCTTC.

The chain joins TRBV5-1 to TRBJ2-2; 12 bases fit TRBD1. The CDR3 spans 17 residues. Germline trimming cut 4 bases from V and 6 bases from J; bases unmatched to any gene: 10. Germline V lookup: CDR1 SGHRS, CDR2 YFSETQ. For the CDR3, the DNA is TGCGCCAGCAGCACACCGGGACAGGGGGCGCCTCCCGGGGAGCTGTTTTTT. This encodes CASSTPGQGAPPGELFF.

This sequence joins TRBV28 and TRBJ1-1; 10 positions match TRBD1. The CDR3 consists of 15 residues. J was trimmed by 5 bases and V by 6 bases; bases with no gene match: 9. From germline, CDR1 is MDHEN and CDR2 SYDVKM. The CDR3 is CASRSSGQGHTEAFF. The DNA for the CDR3 is TGTGCCAGCAGGTCCTCGGGACAGGGGCATACTGAAGCTTTCTTT.

The chain is built from TRBV6-5 and TRBJ1-5, with no clear D. Germline CDR1 is MNHEY and CDR2 is SVGAGI. The CDR3 spans 14 residues. The V gene lost 7 bases and the J gene lost 1 base, with 11 bases spanning the gap. CDR3 sequence reads: CASTPPGSNQPQHF. CDR3 coding DNA: TGTGCCAGCACCCCACCTGGGAGCAATCAGCCCCAGCATTTT.

This chain links TRBV27 with TRBJ2-1; 9 bases line up with TRBD2. CDR3 size: 15 residues. V lost 2 bases and J lost 3; bases outside the gene matches: 2. Germline lookup yields CDR1 MNHEY and CDR2 SMNVEV (reference sequence). The CDR3 DNA follows: TGTGCCAGCAGTTTACGAGCGGGGGGCTACAATGAGCAGTTCTTC. Encoded protein: CASSLRAGGYNEQFF.

This clone was observed a handful of times. The chain carries TRBV10-1 and TRBJ2-4; TRBD2 matches at 9 bases. The V and J ends lost 8 bases and 6 bases, in that order; junction bases with no gene match: 5. The CDR3 extends over 13 amino acids. Germline loops: CDR1 WNHNN, CDR2 SYGVQD (reference sequence). The CDR3 DNA is TGCGCCAGCTCTAGCGGGATCAGAAACATTCAGTACTTC. Protein: CASSSGIRNIQYF.

The chain combines TRBV11-3 with TRBJ2-2; no clear D gene. The CDR3 contains 15 residues. CDR1 is SGHNT and CDR2 is YENEEA in the germline V gene. Trimming left V 1 base short and J 6 bases short, with 12 bases between. The CDR3 bases are TGTGCCAGCAGCTTAGGGCGACTTGGGGCCGGGGAGCTGTTTTTT. It encodes CASSLGRLGAGELFF.

J is TRBJ2-3 and V is TRBV29-1, with D possibly TRBD2 on 6 matching bases. V was shortened by 1 base and J by 6 bases, with 14 bases between the two germline ends. The length of the CDR3 is 14 residues. Germline-derived CDR1 and CDR2 are SQVTM and ANQGSEA. CDR3 in amino acids: CSVEGEVGLDTQYF. The DNA of the CDR3 is TGCAGCGTTGAAGGGGAGGTGGGGTTGGATACGCAGTATTTT.

The chain combines TRBV6-5 with TRBJ2-7; a weak D match, TRBD1 (7 bases). Germline loops: CDR1 MNHEY, CDR2 SVGAGI. The V end was cut by 3 bases, the J end by 11 bases, with 17 bases between. CDR3 length: 13 amino acids. The DNA for the CDR3 is TGTGCCAGCAGTTATTCAACTACAGGGGAGGAGTACTTC. It is translated as CASSYSTTGEEYF.

This chain links TRBV11-2 with TRBJ2-7, with D uncertain. The CDR3 runs to 14 residues. V shed 3 bases and J shed 4 bases, with 13 bases lying between them. Per germline, CDR1 SGHAT and CDR2 FQNNGV. The CDR3: CASSLGSQNYEQYF. CDR3 sequence (DNA): TGTGCCAGCAGCTTGGGGTCACAGAATTACGAGCAGTACTTC.

The chain has TRBV5-1 and TRBJ2-3; D remains unclear. Germline V gene sequence: CDR1 SGHRS, CDR2 YFSETQ. Trimming stripped 4 bases from V and 4 bases from J, with 4 bases between. The CDR3 sequence is 11 residues long. Here the CDR3 reads CASSDPDTQYF. Here the CDR3 DNA reads TGCGCCAGCAGCGACCCAGATACGCAGTATTTT.